Following are 12 T cell receptor beta chains from one sample sequenced in a study of control samples from healthy donors and cancer patients. Clones were read by immunoSEQ multiplex PCR, and TCRdb kept only the in-frame ones, dropping some. In the table there are roughly 150,000 clones, 80% to 95% of which are singletons. The specimen sequenced was blood. The receptors shown here come from a man between 18 and 29 years old in good health.

V and J are TRBV19 and TRBJ2-5; 9 bases map to TRBD2. CDR1 and CDR2 (germline): LNHDA, SQIVND (reference sequence). This CDR3 is built from 17 residues. The V segment lost 0 bases and the J segment 2 bases; nucleotides outside the gene matches: 7. CDR3 nucleotides: TGTGCCAGTAGTATAGACTTGGGCGGGGGGGGACAAGAGACCCAGTACTTC. This encodes CASSIDLGGGGQETQYF.

V and J are TRBV5-6 and TRBJ1-1; no firm D call. Trimming removed 0 bases at V and 7 bases at J, with 16 bases between. CDR3 length: 15 amino acids. Germline V lookup: CDR1 SGHDT, CDR2 YYEEEE. The CDR3 region is CASSLAGSWVSEAFF. Written as DNA, the CDR3 is TGTGCCAGCAGCTTGGCAGGCAGCTGGGTGAGTGAAGCTTTCTTT. The full variable domain, with the rest looked up from reference TRBV5-6 and TRBJ1-1, is DAGVTQSPTHLIKTRGQQVTLRCSPKSGHDTVSWYQQALGQGPQFIFQYYEEEERQRGNFPDRFSGHQFPNYSSELNVNALLLGDSALYLCASSLAGSWVSEAFFGQGTRLTVV.

The chain employs TRBV18 and TRBJ2-5; 8 bases agree with TRBD1. The V gene end was trimmed by 3 bases and the J gene end by 5 bases; junction bases not matched to a gene: 5. Germline CDR1 reads KGHSH; CDR2 reads LQKENI. The CDR3 is 14 amino acids. CDR3 DNA: TGTGCCAGCTCACCTCAGGGGGCGCGGGAGACCCAGTACTTC. Its protein is CASSPQGARETQYF.

The chain combines TRBV11-3 with TRBJ2-5; D may be TRBD1 or TRBD2 (5 bases each). CDR1 and CDR2 from the germline V gene are SGHNT and YENEEA. The ends were cut back, 5 bases at V and 0 bases at J, with 10 bases in the middle. The CDR3 is made up of 14 amino acids. CDR3 nucleotide sequence: TGTGCCAGCAGCCTAGGGACGGACCAAGAGACCCAGTACTTC. The encoded protein is CASSLGTDQETQYF. The full variable domain, rest sourced from reference TRBV11-3 and TRBJ2-5, is EAGVVQSPRYKIIEKKQPVAFWCNPISGHNTLYWYLQNLGQGPELLIRYENEEAVDDSQLPKDRFSAERLKGVDSTLKIQPAELGDSAVYLCASSLGTDQETQYFGPGTRLLVL.

This rearrangement joins TRBV5-1 to TRBJ2-7, with D perhaps TRBD1 or TRBD2 (5 bases each). The germline gives CDR1 SGHRS, CDR2 YFSETQ. Trimming left V 4 bases short and J 7 bases short, with 15 bases between. CDR3 size: 13 residues. Written as DNA, the CDR3 is TGCGCCAGCAGCCCGGGACGGTTAGGGGAGCAGTACTTC. Its protein is CASSPGRLGEQYF.

This sequence joins TRBV29-1 and TRBJ2-7; unclear D gene. CDR1 and CDR2 from the germline V gene are SQVTM and ANQGSEA. The CDR3 runs 14 residues. Trimming took 5 bases from V and 5 from J, leaving 19 bases between them. The CDR3 bases are TGCAGCGTTTATGACCTCTACGGCCAAAACGAGCAGTACTTC. It encodes CSVYDLYGQNEQYF.

The gene calls are TRBV9 and TRBJ2-3; possibly TRBD2 for D (5 bases). The CDR3 runs 17 residues. The germline V gene has CDR1 SGDLS and CDR2 YYNGEE. V dropped 3 bases and J dropped 0 bases, with 17 bases sitting between them. The CDR3 sequence: CASSALGISRSTDTQYF. The CDR3 DNA reads TGTGCCAGCAGCGCACTAGGGATTTCGAGGAGCACAGATACGCAGTATTTT.

This chain uses TRBV19 with TRBJ1-1, with 7 positions matching TRBD1. The length of the CDR3 is 14 residues. Germline V gene lookup returns CDR1 LNHDA and CDR2 SQIVND (reference sequence). The V and J ends lost 4 bases and 7 bases, in that order; junction bases with no gene match: 9. CDR3 nucleotide sequence: TGTGCCAGTAGTAAAAGGGAGGACAGGCTTGAAGCTTTCTTT. It specifies CASSKREDRLEAFF. Using reference TRBV19 and TRBJ1-1 for the parts outside the CDR3, the full variable domain is DGGITQSPKYLFRKEGQNVTLSCEQNLNHDAMYWYRQDPGQGLRLIYYSQIVNDFQKGDIAEGYSVSREKKESFPLTVTSAQKNPTAFYLCASSKREDRLEAFFGQGTRLTVV.

The rearrangement links TRBV6-1 to TRBJ2-2; D gene ambiguous. This CDR3 has 15 amino acids. V was cut by 3 bases and J by 4 bases, with 12 bases left in between. Germline assignment: CDR1 MNHNS and CDR2 SASEGT. CDR3 nucleotide sequence: TGTGCCAGCAGTGACCTAAAAGACGGCACCGGGGAGCTGTTTTTT. Translation: CASSDLKDGTGELFF.

The J gene is TRBJ1-4, the V gene TRBV6-5; D unclear. Germline CDR1 reads MNHEY; CDR2 reads SVGAGI. Trimming removed 7 bases at V and 2 bases at J, with 11 bases between. This CDR3 has 14 residues. In DNA form, the CDR3 reads TGTGCCAGCAACGAGGATTTCACTAATGAAAAACTGTTTTTT. Its protein product is CASNEDFTNEKLFF.

CDR3 loop: CASSPTGDGNQPQHF. The CDR3 nucleotides are TGTGCCAGCAGCCCGACAGGGGATGGCAATCAGCCCCAGCATTTT. The genes are TRBV6-5 and TRBJ1-5; 8 positions match TRBD1. CDR1 and CDR2 from the germline V gene are MNHEY and SVGAGI. J lost 2 bases, V lost 6 bases, and 6 bases had no gene match. The length of the CDR3 is 15 residues.

The chain couples TRBV4-3 to TRBJ2-1; D ambiguous. This CDR3 is 15 amino acids long. CDR1 is LGHNA and CDR2 is YSLEER in the germline V gene. V was shortened by 0 bases and J by 12 bases, with 18 bases between the two germline ends. CDR3 coding DNA: TGCGCCAGCAGCCAAGAGCTTTTCGCAGACCGTTTGCAGTTCTTC. It encodes CASSQELFADRLQFF.